These 3 T cell receptor beta chains share one sample of origin, sequenced in a study of blood T cell repertoires in COVID-19. Profiling relied on immunoSEQ multiplex PCR, and the TCRdb table lists in-frame clones only, not all of them. The sample shows roughly 120,000 clones, around nine tenths of them seen only once. The specimen sequenced was peripheral blood. These receptor sequences come from a man aged 60 to 75 with COVID-19, enrolled during active disease.

The chain combines TRBV21-1 with TRBJ2-7; the table's D call TRBD2 went unverified against the DNA. TRBV21-1 is a known pseudogene. The CDR3 is made up of 13 amino acids. The CDR3 DNA reads TGTGCCAGCAGCTTTCGGACTACCTACGAGCAGTACTTC. Protein sequence: CASSFRTTYEQYF.

The rearrangement links TRBV5-4 to TRBJ1-2; the match to TRBD1 covers 7 bases. J was trimmed by 2 bases and V by 4 bases; bases with no gene match: 2. This CDR3 spans 13 amino acids. CDR1 is SGHNT and CDR2 is YYREEE in the germline V gene (reference sequence). For the CDR3, the DNA is TGTGCCAGCAGCGCACAGGGGAACTATGGCTACACCTTC. It is translated as CASSAQGNYGYTF.

This clone was detected once. The rearrangement uses TRBV11-3 and TRBJ2-7, with 8 bases fitting TRBD2. This CDR3 has 16 amino acids. The trim removed 1 base at V and 5 bases at J, leaving 10 bases unmatched. Germline values: CDR1 SGHNT, CDR2 YENEEA. The CDR3 loop reads CASSLGLQAGADEQYF. The CDR3 DNA follows: TGTGCCAGCAGCTTAGGACTCCAAGCGGGAGCGGACGAGCAGTACTTC.